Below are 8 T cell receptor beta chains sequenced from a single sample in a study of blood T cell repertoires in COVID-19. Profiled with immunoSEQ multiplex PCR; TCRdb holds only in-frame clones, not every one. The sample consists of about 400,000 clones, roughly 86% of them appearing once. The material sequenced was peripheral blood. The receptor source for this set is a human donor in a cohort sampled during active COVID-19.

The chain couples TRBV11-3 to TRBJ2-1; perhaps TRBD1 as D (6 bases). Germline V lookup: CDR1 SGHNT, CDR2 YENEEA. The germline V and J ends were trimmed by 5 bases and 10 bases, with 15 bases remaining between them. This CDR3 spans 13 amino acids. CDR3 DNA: TGTGCCAGCAGCCTGGGACACCGAGGCGAGCAGTTCTTC. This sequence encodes CASSLGHRGEQFF.

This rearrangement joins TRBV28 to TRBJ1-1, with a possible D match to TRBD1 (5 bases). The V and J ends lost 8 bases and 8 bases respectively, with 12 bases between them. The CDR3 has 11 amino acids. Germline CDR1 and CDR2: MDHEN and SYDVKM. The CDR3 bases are TGTGCCAGCTGGGGGGGGTACGAAGCTTTCTTT. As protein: CASWGGYEAFF.

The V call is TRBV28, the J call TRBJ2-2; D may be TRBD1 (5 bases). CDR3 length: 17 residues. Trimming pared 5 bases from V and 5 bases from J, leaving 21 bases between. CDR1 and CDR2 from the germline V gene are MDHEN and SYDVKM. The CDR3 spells CASSAPKGSGVTGELFF. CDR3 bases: TGTGCCAGCAGTGCCCCCAAGGGGTCCGGCGTTACCGGGGAGCTGTTTTTT.

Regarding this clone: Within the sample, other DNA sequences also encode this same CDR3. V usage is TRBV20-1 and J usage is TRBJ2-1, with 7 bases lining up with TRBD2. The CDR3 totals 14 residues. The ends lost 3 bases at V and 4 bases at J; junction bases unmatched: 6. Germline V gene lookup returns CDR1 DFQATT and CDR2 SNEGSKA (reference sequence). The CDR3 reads CSASLPGGYNEQFF. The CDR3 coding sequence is TGCAGTGCTAGTTTACCGGGGGGATACAATGAGCAGTTCTTC.

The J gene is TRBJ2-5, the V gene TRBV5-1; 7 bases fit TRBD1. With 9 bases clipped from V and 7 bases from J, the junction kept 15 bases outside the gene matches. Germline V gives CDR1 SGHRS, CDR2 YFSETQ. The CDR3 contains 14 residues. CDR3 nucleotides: TGCGCCACCGCACCGGACAGGCGGGTGGGGACCCAGTACTTC. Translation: CATAPDRRVGTQYF.

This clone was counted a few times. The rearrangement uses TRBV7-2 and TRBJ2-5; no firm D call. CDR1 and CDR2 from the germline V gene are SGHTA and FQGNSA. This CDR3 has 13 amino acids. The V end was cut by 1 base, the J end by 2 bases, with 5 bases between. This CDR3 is CASSLGRQETQYF. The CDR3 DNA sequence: TGTGCCAGCAGCTTAGGGCGGCAAGAGACCCAGTACTTC. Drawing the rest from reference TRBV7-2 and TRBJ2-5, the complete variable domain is GAGVSQSPSNKVTEKGKDVELRCDPISGHTALYWYRQSLGQGLEFLIYFQGNSAPDKSGLPSDRFSAERTGGSVSTLTIQRTQQEDSAVYLCASSLGRQETQYFGPGTRLLVL.

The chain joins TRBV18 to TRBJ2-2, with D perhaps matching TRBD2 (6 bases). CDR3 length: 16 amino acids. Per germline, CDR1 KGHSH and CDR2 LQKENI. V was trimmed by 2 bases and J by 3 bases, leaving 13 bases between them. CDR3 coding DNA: TGTGCCAGCTCACCAGGTGGAGGGCAAGACACCGGGGAGCTGTTTTTT. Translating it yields CASSPGGGQDTGELFF.

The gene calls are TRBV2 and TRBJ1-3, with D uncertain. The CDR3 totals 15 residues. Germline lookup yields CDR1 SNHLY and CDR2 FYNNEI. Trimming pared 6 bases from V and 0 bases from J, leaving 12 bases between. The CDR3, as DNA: TGTGCCAGCAGCCTAGAGGTTCACTCTGGAAACACCATATATTTT. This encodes CASSLEVHSGNTIYF. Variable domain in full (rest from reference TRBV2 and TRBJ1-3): EPEVTQTPSHQVTQMGQEVILRCVPISNHLYFYWYRQILGQKVEFLVSFYNNEISEKSEIFDDQFSVERPDGSNFTLKIRSTKLEDSAMYFCASSLEVHSGNTIYFGEGSWLTVV.